These 13 T cell receptor beta chains came from one sample sequenced in a study of T cell changes during pregnancy in multiple sclerosis. Profiling relied on immunoSEQ multiplex PCR, and the TCRdb table lists in-frame clones only, not all of them. The repertoire consists of under 100,000 clones, with roughly 93% occurring once and the leading ten covering roughly 2.5%. Sample: peripheral blood, taken in the third trimester of pregnancy. The receptor source for this set is a female donor with multiple sclerosis, enrolled in a pregnancy study.

The V gene is TRBV27, the J gene TRBJ2-1; no clear D gene. The CDR3 length is 17 residues. The V end lost 3 bases, the J end lost 0 bases, and 15 bases lay between the germline ends. CDR1 MNHEY and CDR2 SMNVEV come from the germline V gene (reference sequence). The CDR3 spells CASSFTLSRGSYNEQFF. CDR3 DNA sequence: TGTGCCAGCAGTTTTACCCTAAGCCGTGGCTCCTACAATGAGCAGTTCTTC.

This chain links TRBV19 with TRBJ1-4; D is perhaps TRBD1 (6 bases). From germline, CDR1 is LNHDA and CDR2 SQIVND (reference sequence). V lost 6 bases and J 6 bases, leaving 20 bases between the germline ends. This CDR3 has 16 residues. The CDR3 loop reads CASSRRSRPGDEKLFF. DNA of the CDR3: TGTGCCAGTAGCCGTCGCTCCCGCCCAGGGGATGAAAAACTGTTTTTT.

The chain uses TRBV4-2 and TRBJ2-5; 12 bases align to TRBD1. V lost 3 bases and J lost 7; bases outside the gene matches: 9. Germline-derived CDR1 and CDR2 are LGHNA and YNFKEQ. CDR3 length equals 16 residues. As DNA, the CDR3 is TGTGCCAGCAGCCAGGACCGGGACAGGGGGCAGGGGACCCAGTACTTC. As protein: CASSQDRDRGQGTQYF.

The CDR3 nucleotides read TGCAGCGATTACAGGGCTTTTGGCTATGGCTACACCTTC. It encodes CSDYRAFGYGYTF. The rearrangement links TRBV29-1 to TRBJ1-2, with TRBD1 as a possible D gene (6 bases). The CDR3 spans 13 residues. V lost 7 bases and J 4 bases, leaving 16 bases between the germline ends. CDR1 is SQVTM and CDR2 is ANQGSEA in the germline V gene.

The sample holds one count of this clone. The chain couples TRBV6-4 to TRBJ2-3; possible D gene TRBD2, 5 bases. Germline-derived CDR1 and CDR2 are MRHNA and SNTAGT. This CDR3 comprises 16 residues. Deletions cut 2 bases from V and 5 bases from J, with 17 bases between. Here the CDR3 reads CASSDTPGSEVDTQYF. CDR3 nucleotide sequence: TGTGCCAGCAGTGACACCCCGGGATCCGAGGTAGATACGCAGTATTTT.

This chain connects TRBV10-2 to TRBJ2-1, with 9 positions matching TRBD2. J gave up 3 bases and V 8 bases, and 14 bases lay outside the gene matches. CDR3 length: 17 residues. Germline-derived CDR1 and CDR2 are WSHSY and SAAADI. The CDR3 region is CASSSSGGYINYNEQFF. In DNA form, the CDR3 reads TGCGCCAGCTCGAGTAGCGGGGGCTATATAAACTACAATGAGCAGTTCTTC.

This chain uses TRBV5-6 with TRBJ2-5; a possible D gene is TRBD2 (5 bases). This CDR3 is built from 16 residues. CDR1 and CDR2 from the germline V gene are SGHDT and YYEEEE. Trimming left V 2 bases short and J 1 base short, with 15 bases between. The CDR3 loop is CASSFRLGVFQETQYF. CDR3 bases: TGTGCCAGCAGCTTTAGGCTCGGGGTTTTCCAAGAGACCCAGTACTTC. Looking up the rest from reference TRBV5-6 and TRBJ2-5 gives the full variable domain: DAGVTQSPTHLIKTRGQQVTLRCSPKSGHDTVSWYQQALGQGPQFIFQYYEEEERQRGNFPDRFSGHQFPNYSSELNVNALLLGDSALYLCASSFRLGVFQETQYFGPGTRLLVL.

The rearrangement links TRBV27 to TRBJ2-7; D perhaps matches TRBD2 (5 bases). The CDR3 runs 13 residues. Germline lookup yields CDR1 MNHEY and CDR2 SMNVEV (reference sequence). Trimming shortened V by 5 bases and J by 3 bases, and 11 bases separated the two germline ends. CDR3 DNA sequence: TGTGCCAGCAGTGAGGGCAACGACTACGAGCAGTACTTC. This codes for CASSEGNDYEQYF.

J is TRBJ1-5 and V is TRBV2; perhaps TRBD1 as D (6 bases). V lost 4 bases to trimming and J lost 2 bases, with 9 bases between them. Per the germline V gene, CDR1 is SNHLY and CDR2 is FYNNEI. The CDR3 spans 14 residues. The CDR3 sequence is CASSAYRGNQPQHF. CDR3 DNA sequence: TGTGCCAGCAGTGCATACAGGGGCAATCAGCCCCAGCATTTT.

This rearrangement joins TRBV10-3 to TRBJ2-7; 7 nucleotides line up with TRBD2. The CDR3 sequence is 16 residues long. Germline lookup yields CDR1 ENHRY and CDR2 SYGVKD. After removal of 7 bases from V and 3 bases from J, the junction contained 15 bases not matched to a gene. CDR3 loop: CAITDPTPSGGYEQYF. The CDR3 bases are TGTGCCATCACCGATCCCACGCCTAGCGGAGGCTACGAGCAGTACTTC.

The chain carries TRBV5-1 and TRBJ2-3, with 7 bases lining up with TRBD1. This CDR3 has 16 amino acids. The V gene's germline CDR1 is SGHRS and CDR2 YFSETQ. J gave up 3 bases and V 3 bases, and 10 bases lay outside the gene matches. CDR3 nucleotides: TGCGCCAGCAGCTCCTTGAGAGAGGGGGCAACAGATACGCAGTATTTT. Translation: CASSSLREGATDTQYF.

The rearrangement links TRBV18 to TRBJ1-1; D is unclear. This CDR3 comprises 15 residues. The ends were cut back, 2 bases at V and 1 base at J, with 11 bases in the middle. The germline CDR1 and CDR2 sequences are KGHSH and LQKENI. CDR3 DNA sequence: TGTGCCAGCTCACCAGAGAACAGCCCGAACACTGAAGCTTTCTTT. As protein: CASSPENSPNTEAFF. The full variable domain, its missing parts supplied by reference TRBV18 and TRBJ1-1, is NAGVMQNPRHLVRRRGQEARLRCSPMKGHSHVYWYRQLPEEGLKFMVYLQKENIIDESGMPKERFSAEFPKEGPSILRIQQVVRGDSAAYFCASSPENSPNTEAFFGQGTRLTVV.

This chain joins TRBV6-6 and TRBJ1-3, with D tentatively TRBD1 (6 bases). The germline V gene has CDR1 MNHNY and CDR2 SVGAGI (reference sequence). V was shortened by 8 bases and J by 4 bases, with 12 bases between the two germline ends. The CDR3 spans 13 residues. The CDR3 protein is CASSGGPGNTIYF. In DNA form, the CDR3 reads TGTGCCAGCTCCGGGGGGCCGGGAAACACCATATATTTT.